The count of the clone carrying this T cell receptor (beta chain) is one. The CDR3 contains 15 residues. Trimming pared 5 bases from V and 1 base from J, leaving 12 bases between. CDR1 and CDR2 from the germline V gene are MNHNY and SVGAGI (reference sequence). This entry belongs to a study of T cells after somatic rescue of genetic block. Repertoires were generated with immunoSEQ multiplex PCR, while TCRdb's copy carries only in-frame clones and drops some. Seen here are around 67,000 clones, roughly 93% observed once, and the top ten hold approximately 3%. This clonotype originated in a man under 40. Sequencing was carried out using peripheral blood mononuclear cells (PBMCs). This chain links TRBV6-6 with TRBJ2-4; D might be TRBD1 (5 bases). The CDR3 coding sequence is TGTGCCAGCAGTCCACAACAGGAGGCCAAAAACATTCAGTACTTC. Its translation is CASSPQQEAKNIQYF.